The T cell receptor (beta chain) described here comes from a study of tumor and adjacent non-tumor tissue in lung cancer. The study, taken as a whole, reports: Tumor repertoires had a smaller top 100 clone share than normal lung.

The template was RNA from unsorted bulk tissue. The CDR3 sequence is 17 residues long. Looked up from germline, CDR1 is SGHAT and CDR2 is FQNNGV. V was pared by 5 bases and J by 3 bases, with 12 bases of the junction left unmatched. TCRbeta libraries were built with three rounds of nested PCR, modified from ARM-PCR. A single record per CDR3 protein comes from TCRdb applying MiXCR to the multiplex PCR reads. Here the sample spans about 110,000 distinct CDR3 sequences, roughly 75% being singletons. Of note for this clonotype: Its antigen is still unknown.

Source material: lung tumor tissue. This sequence was found in a woman in her sixties or seventies with non-small cell lung cancer. The rearrangement links TRBV11-2 to TRBJ2-3; TRBD1 matches 9 bases. The CDR3 reads CASSVLPQGAGTDTQYF. In DNA, the CDR3 is TGTGCCAGCAGCGTCTTACCACAGGGGGCTGGAACAGATACGCAGTATTTT.